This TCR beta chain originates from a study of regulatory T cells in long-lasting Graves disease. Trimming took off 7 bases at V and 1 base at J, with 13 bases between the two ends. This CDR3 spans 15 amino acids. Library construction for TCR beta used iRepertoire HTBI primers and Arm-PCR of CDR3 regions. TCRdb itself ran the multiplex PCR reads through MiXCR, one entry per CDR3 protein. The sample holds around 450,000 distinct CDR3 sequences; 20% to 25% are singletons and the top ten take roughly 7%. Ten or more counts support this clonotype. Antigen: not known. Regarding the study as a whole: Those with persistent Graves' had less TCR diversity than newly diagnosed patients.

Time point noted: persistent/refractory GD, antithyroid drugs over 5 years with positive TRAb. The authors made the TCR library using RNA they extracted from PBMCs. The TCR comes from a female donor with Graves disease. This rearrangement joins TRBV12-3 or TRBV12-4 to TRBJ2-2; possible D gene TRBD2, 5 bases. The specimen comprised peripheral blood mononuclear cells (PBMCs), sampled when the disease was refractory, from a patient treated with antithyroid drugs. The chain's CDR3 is CASTILGVNTGELFF. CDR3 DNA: TGTGCCAGCACTATTCTCGGGGTGAACACCGGGGAGCTGTTTTTT.